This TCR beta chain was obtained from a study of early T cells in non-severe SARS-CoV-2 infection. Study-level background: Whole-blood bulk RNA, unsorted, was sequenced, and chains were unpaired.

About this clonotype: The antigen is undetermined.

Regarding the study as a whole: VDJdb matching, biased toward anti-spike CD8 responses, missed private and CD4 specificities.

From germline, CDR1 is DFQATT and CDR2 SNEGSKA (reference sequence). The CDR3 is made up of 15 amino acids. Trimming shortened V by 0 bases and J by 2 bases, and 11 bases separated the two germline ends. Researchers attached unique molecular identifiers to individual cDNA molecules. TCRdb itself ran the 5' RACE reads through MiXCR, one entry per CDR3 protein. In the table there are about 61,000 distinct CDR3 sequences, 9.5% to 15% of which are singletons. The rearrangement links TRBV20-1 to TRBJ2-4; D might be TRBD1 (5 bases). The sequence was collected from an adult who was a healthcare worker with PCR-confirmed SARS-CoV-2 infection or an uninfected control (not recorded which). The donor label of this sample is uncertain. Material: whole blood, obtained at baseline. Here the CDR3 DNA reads TGCAGTGCTAGAGACAGGGTTGCGTCCAAAAACATTCAGTACTTC. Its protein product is CSARDRVASKNIQYF.